What follows describes a single T cell receptor beta chain. Antigen unknown. The sample is drawn from a study of type 1 regulatory T cells. A single record per CDR3 protein comes from TCRdb applying MiXCR to the reads. The sample has about 59,000 distinct CDR3 sequences; 60% to 65% are singletons. The sample taken for sequencing was cultured non-Tr1 T cells, either the whole culture or a sorted T cell fraction (not recorded which). The sequence derives from a human donor in good health.

The CDR3 here is CASSQSGGAEAFF. CDR3 nucleotide sequence: TGTGCCAGCAGCCAATCGGGAGGCGCTGAAGCTTTCTTT. The chain recombines TRBV3-1 with TRBJ1-1; D is unclear. The CDR3 length is 13 residues. The germline V gene has CDR1 LGHDT and CDR2 YNNKEL (reference sequence). The ends were cut back, 2 bases at V and 6 bases at J, with 10 bases in the middle.